This TCR beta chain was recorded in a study of fetal regulatory T cell absence and autoimmunity. Study-wide results and caveats: Oligoclonal TCR enrichment in pancreas over cord blood reached over 80-fold for some clones.

In regard to this clone: The antigen remains undetermined.

CDR3 length equals 14 residues. V lost 1 base, J lost 5 bases, and 8 bases lay in between. CDR1 is SGHVS, CDR2 FNYEAQ, per germline. This was a survey-level run. Sequenced by immunoSEQ multiplex PCR; TCRdb stores in-frame clones only, minus some. The sample yields about 50,000 clones, around 85% seen once. The V gene is TRBV7-6, the J gene TRBJ2-2; D possibly uses TRBD1 or TRBD2 (5 bases each). This clonotype originated in a newborn boy with IPEX syndrome. Material for sequencing was cord blood. CDR3 residues: CASSLGWGTGELFF. CDR3 nucleotides: TGTGCCAGCAGCTTAGGGTGGGGGACCGGGGAGCTGTTTTTT.